This T cell receptor (beta chain) was captured in a study of shared T cell receptors in the human thymus. TCRdb's table, derived via immunoSEQ multiplex PCR, lists solely in-frame clones and lacks some. The sample has hundreds of thousands of clones; approximately 78% are singletons. Germline CDR1 is MNHNS and CDR2 is SASEGT. Trimming cost V 3 bases and J 8 bases, with 11 bases left between them. This CDR3 spans 13 amino acids. The data were also submitted as part of a second study, on human thymus T cells. This second study notes: Having surgery to correct congenital heart defects, healthy Finnish infants acted as the donors. Resections that were taken during corrective heart surgery supplied the thymus tissue.

This TCR was recovered from a boy younger than two with a congenital heart defect. The material sequenced was thymocytes. This chain joins TRBV6-1 and TRBJ2-1, with D unclear. The CDR3 reads CASSDKAAYEQFF. CDR3 sequence (DNA): TGTGCCAGCAGTGATAAGGCAGCGTATGAGCAGTTCTTC.